This T cell receptor beta chain was recorded in a study of T cell responses to AZD1222 COVID-19 vaccine. Only in-frame clones appear in the TCRdb table, and some are missing; sequencing was by immunoSEQ multiplex PCR. The table records 85,000 to 100,000 clones, approximately 91% of them present only once. The CDR3 is 13 residues long. CDR1 is SEHNR and CDR2 is FQNEAQ in the germline V gene (reference sequence). V lost 6 bases and J lost 7, with 13 bases in between. The chain carries TRBV7-9 and TRBJ1-3; no definite D call. The receptor was isolated from an adult in good health. Material: peripheral blood, obtained on day 0 of AZD1222 vaccination. CDR3 sequence reads: CASSTDAGNTIYF. CDR3 bases: TGTGCCAGCAGTACCGACGCGGGGAACACCATATATTTT.